One sample yielded the 12 T cell receptor beta chains listed below, sequenced in a study of T cell repertoires in cytomegalovirus infection. TCRdb passed the reads through MiXCR, listing each CDR3 protein once. The table lists 200,000 to 300,000 distinct CDR3 sequences, approximately 9% of them singletons. The sequenced sample was PBMCs. These receptors were taken from a human donor in good health (CMV status not recorded). Some clones in this sample may be carry-over from other donors' samples.

There are many counts of this clonotype. The chain combines TRBV7-2 with TRBJ2-5; D possibly uses TRBD1 or TRBD2 (6 bases each). Trimming stripped 5 bases from V and 0 bases from J, with 13 bases between. The CDR3 spans 15 residues. Germline loops: CDR1 SGHTA, CDR2 FQGNSA. CDR3 residues: CASSGGYRDQETQYF. The CDR3 region has the DNA TGTGCCAGCAGCGGGGGGTACAGGGACCAAGAGACCCAGTACTTC.

J is TRBJ2-7 and V is TRBV10-3, with D tentatively TRBD1 (6 bases). CDR3 length equals 12 residues. Trimming stripped 8 bases from V and 1 base from J, with 9 bases between. Germline V gene data show CDR1 as ENHRY and CDR2 as SYGVKD. The CDR3 coding sequence is TGTGCCATCCAGGGGTCATCCTACGAGCAGTACTTC. Translated, it gives CAIQGSSYEQYF.

This clonotype was recorded many times. V usage is TRBV28 and J usage is TRBJ2-1; D gene ambiguous. V was clipped by 3 bases and J by 2 bases, with 8 bases between them. CDR1 and CDR2 (germline): MDHEN, SYDVKM. The CDR3 runs 14 residues. The CDR3 nucleotides are TGTGCCAGCAGTTTCCGGCAGGCCTACAATGAGCAGTTCTTC. This codes for CASSFRQAYNEQFF.

The V gene is TRBV9, the J gene TRBJ2-1, with 9 positions matching TRBD2. The junction had 3 bases not matched to a gene; V was cut back by 1 base and J by 4 bases. This CDR3 has 15 amino acids. The V gene's germline CDR1 is SGDLS and CDR2 YYNGEE. The CDR3 loop is CASSVKREAYNEQFF. CDR3 nucleotides: TGTGCCAGCAGCGTAAAGCGGGAGGCGTACAATGAGCAGTTCTTC.

The chain employs TRBV28 and TRBJ2-7; possibly TRBD2 for D (5 bases). V lost 3 bases and J 2 bases, leaving 11 bases between the germline ends. The CDR3 runs 14 residues. Germline V gene data show CDR1 as MDHEN and CDR2 as SYDVKM. Written as DNA, the CDR3 is TGTGCCAGCAGTTTTTCGCGGGTCCCCTACGAGCAGTACTTC. It specifies CASSFSRVPYEQYF. Based on the CDR3 plus reference TRBV28 and TRBJ2-7, the full variable domain is DVKVTQSSRYLVKRTGEKVFLECVQDMDHENMFWYRQDPGLGLRLIYFSYDVKMKEKGDIPEGYSVSREKKERFSLILESASTNQTSMYLCASSFSRVPYEQYFGPGTRLTVT.

This clonotype has ten or more counts. V usage is TRBV7-2 and J usage is TRBJ1-5; no clear D gene. The CDR3 sequence is 14 residues long. Germline values: CDR1 SGHTA, CDR2 FQGNSA. V shed 1 base and J shed 7 bases, with 11 bases lying between them. CDR3 loop: CASSLGEIEQPQHF. The CDR3 DNA reads TGTGCCAGCAGCTTAGGAGAGATTGAACAGCCCCAGCATTTT. The variable domain in full, with the rest retrieved from reference TRBV7-2 and TRBJ1-5, is GAGVSQSPSNKVTEKGKDVELRCDPISGHTALYWYRQSLGQGLEFLIYFQGNSAPDKSGLPSDRFSAERTGGSVSTLTIQRTQQEDSAVYLCASSLGEIEQPQHFGDGTRLSIL.

This clonotype has a count of ten or more. The V and J genes are TRBV7-2 and TRBJ2-3; the D is unclear. The CDR3 totals 15 residues. In germline, CDR1 is SGHTA, CDR2 FQGNSA. V lost 3 bases to trimming and J lost 2 bases, with 12 bases between them. The DNA for the CDR3 is TGTGCCAGCAGCTTTCAACGGCACTCCACAGATACGCAGTATTTT. This gives the protein CASSFQRHSTDTQYF. Filled out from reference TRBV7-2 and TRBJ2-3, the complete variable domain reads GAGVSQSPSNKVTEKGKDVELRCDPISGHTALYWYRQSLGQGLEFLIYFQGNSAPDKSGLPSDRFSAERTGGSVSTLTIQRTQQEDSAVYLCASSFQRHSTDTQYFGPGTRLTVL.

This clonotype has at least ten counts. The chain employs TRBV28 and TRBJ1-2; D is undetermined. Germline CDR1 MDHEN, CDR2 SYDVKM. V lost 7 bases and J lost 2, with 5 bases in between. CDR3 length: 11 amino acids. The DNA of the CDR3 is TGTGCCAGCACGTCCAACTATGGCTACACCTTC. Translating it yields CASTSNYGYTF.

This clonotype was observed a handful of times. The chain couples TRBV30 to TRBJ2-2; 9 bases line up with TRBD2. Germline CDR1 GTSNPN, CDR2 SVGIG (reference sequence). CDR3 size: 16 residues. V lost 5 bases and J lost 6; bases outside the gene matches: 13. Written as DNA, the CDR3 is TGTGCCTGGGCCATTTCTAGCGGGATGGCCCCCGGGGAGCTGTTTTTT. Residues: CAWAISSGMAPGELFF.

This clonotype was found many times. The chain couples TRBV7-2 to TRBJ1-5, with a possible D match to TRBD1 (5 bases). The CDR3 totals 14 residues. The V gene lost 1 base and the J gene lost 7 bases, with 11 bases spanning the gap. Germline CDR1 is SGHTA and CDR2 is FQGNSA. In DNA, the CDR3 is TGTGCCAGCAGCTTAGAGTTCCGGGGGCAGCCCCAGCATTTT. This translates into CASSLEFRGQPQHF.

This clonotype was detected many times. V usage is TRBV7-2 and J usage is TRBJ2-1; D is uncertain. Germline values: CDR1 SGHTA, CDR2 FQGNSA. This CDR3 has 11 residues. V lost 0 bases, J lost 9 bases, and 3 bases lay in between. The CDR3 region is CASSLALEQFF. The CDR3 DNA follows: TGTGCCAGCAGCTTAGCTCTTGAGCAGTTCTTC.

CDR3 DNA sequence: TGCAGCGTTGGTGGGGACCGAAACACCGGGGAGCTGTTTTTT. Translating gives CSVGGDRNTGELFF. V gene TRBV29-1 combines with J gene TRBJ2-2; D may match TRBD1 or TRBD2 (5 bases each). There are 14 residues in the CDR3. The V end lost 4 bases, the J end lost 2 bases, and 11 bases lay between the germline ends. Germline V gene sequence: CDR1 SQVTM, CDR2 ANQGSEA.